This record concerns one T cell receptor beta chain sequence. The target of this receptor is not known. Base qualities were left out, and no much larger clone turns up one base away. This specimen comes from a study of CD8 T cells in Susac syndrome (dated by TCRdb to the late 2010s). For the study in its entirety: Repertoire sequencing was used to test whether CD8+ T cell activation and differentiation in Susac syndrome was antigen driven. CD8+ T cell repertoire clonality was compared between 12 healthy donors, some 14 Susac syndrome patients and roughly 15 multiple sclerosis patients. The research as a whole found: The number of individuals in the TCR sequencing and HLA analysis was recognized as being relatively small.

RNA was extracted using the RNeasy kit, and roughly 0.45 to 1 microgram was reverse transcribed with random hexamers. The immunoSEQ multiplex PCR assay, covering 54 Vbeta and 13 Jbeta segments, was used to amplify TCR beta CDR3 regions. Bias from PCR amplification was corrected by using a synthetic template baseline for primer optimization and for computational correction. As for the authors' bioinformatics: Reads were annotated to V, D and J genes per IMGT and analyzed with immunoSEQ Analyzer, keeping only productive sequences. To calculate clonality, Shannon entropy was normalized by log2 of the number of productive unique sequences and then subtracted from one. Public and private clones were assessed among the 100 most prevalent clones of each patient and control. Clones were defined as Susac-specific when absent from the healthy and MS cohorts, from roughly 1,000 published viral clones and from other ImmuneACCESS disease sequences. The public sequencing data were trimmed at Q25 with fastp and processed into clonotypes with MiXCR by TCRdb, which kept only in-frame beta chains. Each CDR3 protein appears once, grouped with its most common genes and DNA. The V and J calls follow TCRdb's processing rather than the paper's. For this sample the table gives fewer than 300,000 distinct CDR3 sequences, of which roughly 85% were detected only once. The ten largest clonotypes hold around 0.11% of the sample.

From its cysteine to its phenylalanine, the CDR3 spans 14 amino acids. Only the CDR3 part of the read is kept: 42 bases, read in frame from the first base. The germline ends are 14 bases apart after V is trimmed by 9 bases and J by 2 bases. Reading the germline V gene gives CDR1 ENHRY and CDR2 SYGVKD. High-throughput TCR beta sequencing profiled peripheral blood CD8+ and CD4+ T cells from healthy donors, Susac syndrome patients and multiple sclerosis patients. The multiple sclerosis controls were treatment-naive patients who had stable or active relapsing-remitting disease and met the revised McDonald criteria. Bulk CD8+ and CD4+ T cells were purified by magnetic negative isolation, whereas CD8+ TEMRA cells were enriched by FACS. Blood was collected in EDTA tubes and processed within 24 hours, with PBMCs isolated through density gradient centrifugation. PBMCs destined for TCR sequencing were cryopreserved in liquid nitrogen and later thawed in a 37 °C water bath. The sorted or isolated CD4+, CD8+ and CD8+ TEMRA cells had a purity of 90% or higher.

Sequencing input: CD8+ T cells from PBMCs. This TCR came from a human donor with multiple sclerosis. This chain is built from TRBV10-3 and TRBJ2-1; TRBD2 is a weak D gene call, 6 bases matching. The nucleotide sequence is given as TGTGCCATACTGCCTAGCGACACCTACAATGAGCAGTTCTTC. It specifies CAILPSDTYNEQFF.